A single sample gave rise to the 24 T cell receptor beta chains below, sequenced in a study of control samples from healthy donors and cancer patients. Profiled with immunoSEQ multiplex PCR; TCRdb holds only in-frame clones, not every one. The sample has tens of thousands of clones, 94% seen once; the top ten hold more than 2.5%. Sequences were obtained from blood. Receptors were obtained from a woman aged 25 to 39 in good health.

This chain connects TRBV29-1 to TRBJ2-4, with D maybe TRBD1 (6 bases). This CDR3 is 13 amino acids long. The V and J ends lost 6 bases and 3 bases respectively, with 12 bases between them. Germline CDR1 and CDR2: SQVTM and ANQGSEA. CDR3 amino acids: CSVETGNKNIQYF. The CDR3 nucleotides read TGCAGCGTAGAAACAGGGAACAAAAACATTCAGTACTTC.

This rearrangement joins TRBV28 to TRBJ2-7, with D perhaps TRBD1 (6 bases). The CDR3 runs 15 residues. Germline-derived CDR1 and CDR2 are MDHEN and SYDVKM. V dropped 6 bases and J dropped 0 bases, with 15 bases sitting between them. The CDR3 DNA sequence: TGTGCCAGCAGCCCCCACAAGGGGGTCTCCTACGAGCAGTACTTC. Translating it yields CASSPHKGVSYEQYF.

This CDR3 is CSVGSGFEGYTF. CDR3 coding DNA: TGCAGCGTTGGTTCGGGGTTTGAAGGCTACACCTTC. This chain uses TRBV29-1 with TRBJ1-2, with D unclear. Per the germline V gene, CDR1 is SQVTM and CDR2 is ANQGSEA. Trimming stripped 4 bases from V and 8 bases from J, with 14 bases between. The CDR3 runs to 12 residues.

The J gene is TRBJ1-2, the V gene TRBV28; no firm D call. Trimming removed 6 bases at V and 5 bases at J, with 13 bases between. This CDR3 has 13 residues. CDR1 and CDR2 from the germline V gene are MDHEN and SYDVKM. CDR3 bases: TGTGCCAGCAGGGAAGGACCGGAGTATGGCTACACCTTC. It encodes CASREGPEYGYTF.

The chain links TRBV7-3 to TRBJ1-1; D gene ambiguous. The germline CDR1 and CDR2 sequences are SGHTA and FQGTGA. V lost 6 bases, J lost 3 bases, and 17 bases lay in between. The CDR3 has 15 amino acids. CDR3 loop: CASSRTGPSDTEAFF. The CDR3 bases are TGTGCCAGCAGTCGGACCGGACCCTCGGACACTGAAGCTTTCTTT.

CDR3 in amino acids: CATSRDPDPSGNTIYF. As DNA, the CDR3 is TGTGCCACCAGCAGAGATCCGGACCCCTCTGGAAACACCATATATTTT. This chain uses TRBV15 with TRBJ1-3, with D hard to call. Germline CDR1 reads LNHNV; CDR2 reads YYDKDF (reference sequence). The CDR3 contains 16 residues. Trimming stripped 0 bases from V and 0 bases from J, with 9 bases between.

The count of this clone is one. The rearrangement joins TRBV16 to TRBJ1-2; possibly TRBD1 for D (6 bases). Trimming pared 0 bases from V and 7 bases from J, leaving 9 bases between. In germline, CDR1 is KGHSY, CDR2 FQNENV. The CDR3 has 13 amino acids. The CDR3 is CASSQSSTGGYTF. The CDR3 DNA sequence: TGTGCCAGCAGCCAATCGTCGACAGGTGGCTACACCTTC.

This chain connects TRBV2 to TRBJ1-5, with D maybe TRBD1 (5 bases). The V end was cut by 6 bases, the J end by 9 bases, with 18 bases between. Germline CDR1 is SNHLY and CDR2 is FYNNEI. The CDR3 is 14 residues long. The chain's CDR3 is CASSLDGTAWPQHF. For the CDR3, the DNA is TGTGCCAGCAGCTTGGACGGGACCGCCTGGCCCCAGCATTTT.

V and J are TRBV19 and TRBJ1-5; tentatively, D is TRBD1 (5 bases). The CDR3 consists of 13 residues. The V gene's germline CDR1 is LNHDA and CDR2 SQIVND (reference sequence). V shed 9 bases and J shed 0 bases, with 9 bases lying between them. CDR3: CASGHYSNQPQHF. CDR3 nucleotide sequence: TGTGCCAGCGGACACTATAGCAATCAGCCCCAGCATTTT.

J is TRBJ2-3 and V is TRBV25-1; D is unresolved. From germline, CDR1 is MGHDK and CDR2 SYGVNS. Trimming left V 2 bases short and J 2 bases short, with 8 bases between. CDR3 length: 14 amino acids. The CDR3: CASSEIAFTDTQYF. DNA for the CDR3: TGTGCCAGCAGTGAAATCGCCTTCACAGATACGCAGTATTTT.

The chain couples TRBV7-9 to TRBJ2-1, with 8 bases aligning to TRBD2. Germline values: CDR1 SEHNR, CDR2 FQNEAQ (reference sequence). With V trimmed by 10 bases and J by 4 bases, 9 bases remained unmatched. The CDR3 is made up of 14 amino acids. Here the CDR3 reads CAIKGTRGYNEQFF. The CDR3 bases are TGTGCCATAAAAGGGACTAGAGGATACAATGAGCAGTTCTTC.

J is TRBJ1-3 and V is TRBV6-1; D is unresolved. The V end lost 5 bases, the J end lost 3 bases, and 5 bases lay between the germline ends. Germline CDR1 MNHNS, CDR2 SASEGT. The CDR3 length is 12 residues. The chain's CDR3 is CASSYGGNTIYF. CDR3 DNA: TGTGCCAGCAGTTATGGTGGAAACACCATATATTTT.

The rearrangement links TRBV4-2 to TRBJ2-1, with 12 bases identical to TRBD2. Per germline, CDR1 LGHNA and CDR2 YNFKEQ. There are 16 residues in the CDR3. Trimming cost V 4 bases and J 7 bases; bases outside gene matches: 8. Written as DNA, the CDR3 is TGTGCCAGCAGCCCGGAGCTAGCGGGGGGGGAAAATGAGCAGTTCTTC. Amino acid sequence: CASSPELAGGENEQFF.

The chain uses TRBV6-5 and TRBJ2-7; perhaps TRBD2 as D (5 bases). The ends were cut back, 10 bases at V and 4 bases at J, with 17 bases in the middle. The CDR3 consists of 13 residues. CDR1 is MNHEY and CDR2 is SVGAGI in the germline V gene. CDR3 in amino acids: CATGRARAYEQYF. The CDR3 DNA is TGTGCCACCGGTAGGGCGCGGGCTTACGAGCAGTACTTC.

The gene calls are TRBV15 and TRBJ2-7; 10 bases are shared with TRBD1. CDR1 is LNHNV and CDR2 is YYDKDF in the germline V gene (reference sequence). After removal of 0 bases from V and 5 bases from J, the junction contained 1 base not matched to a gene. The CDR3 runs to 14 residues. DNA of the CDR3: TGTGCCACCAGCAGAGACGGGACAGGGGACGAGCAGTACTTC. This sequence encodes CATSRDGTGDEQYF.

The chain combines TRBV12-3 or TRBV12-4 with TRBJ1-2; D is possibly TRBD1 (5 bases). The V and J ends lost 6 bases and 5 bases respectively, with 10 bases between them. The CDR3 contains 12 residues. In nucleotides, the CDR3 is TGTGCCAGCAGCAGGGACCTTTATGGCTACACCTTC. Translation gives CASSRDLYGYTF.

This chain uses TRBV5-1 with TRBJ2-5; TRBD2 aligns across 8 bases. The CDR3 covers 16 residues. V gave up 0 bases and J gave up 1 base; unmatched junction bases: 5. Germline CDR1 is SGHRS and CDR2 is YFSETQ. CDR3 in amino acids: CASSLAQRGPQETQYF. The DNA of the CDR3 is TGCGCCAGCAGCTTGGCCCAGCGGGGGCCCCAAGAGACCCAGTACTTC.

The chain combines TRBV5-1 with TRBJ1-3; D is unresolved. Trimming stripped 3 bases from V and 1 base from J, with 5 bases between. This CDR3 has 13 amino acids. Germline-derived CDR1 and CDR2 are SGHRS and YFSETQ. CDR3 protein: CASSYESGNTIYF. Written as DNA, the CDR3 is TGCGCCAGCAGCTACGAGTCTGGAAACACCATATATTTT.

This chain links TRBV18 with TRBJ1-1; 7 nucleotides match TRBD1. The length of the CDR3 is 15 residues. The germline CDR1 and CDR2 sequences are KGHSH and LQKENI. Trimming removed 3 bases from V and 1 base from J; junction bases left unmatched: 5. For the CDR3, the DNA is TGTGCCAGCTCACCTACAGGGGACCCGAACACTGAAGCTTTCTTT. It yields the protein CASSPTGDPNTEAFF.

The chain carries TRBV4-1 and TRBJ1-6, with D perhaps matching TRBD1 (5 bases). This CDR3 has 15 residues. The V gene lost 3 bases and the J gene lost 10 bases, with 16 bases spanning the gap. Per germline, CDR1 MGHRA and CDR2 YSYEKL. This CDR3 reads CASSHSGVPGSPLHF. CDR3 nucleotide sequence: TGCGCCAGCAGCCACTCGGGGGTACCGGGGTCACCCCTCCACTTT.

The chain recombines TRBV23-1 with TRBJ2-1; perhaps TRBD2 as D (6 bases). TRBV23-1 is an open reading frame, and its role is uncertain. This CDR3 contains 16 residues. Trimming removed 4 bases at V and 7 bases at J, with 20 bases between. The CDR3: CASSRVAEGGENEQFF. The CDR3 bases are TGCGCCAGCAGTCGGGTAGCGGAGGGTGGGGAGAATGAGCAGTTCTTC.

This clone appeared a few times. V gene TRBV14 combines with J gene TRBJ1-2; D possibly corresponds to TRBD1 (5 bases). Per the germline V gene, CDR1 is SGHDN and CDR2 is FVKESK. With 2 bases removed from V and 7 bases from J, the gap between germline ends came to 23 bases. CDR3 length equals 17 residues. CDR3 in amino acids: CASSQRPRRARRGGYTF. The CDR3 nucleotides are TGTGCCAGCAGCCAACGCCCTCGGAGGGCTCGAAGGGGTGGCTACACCTTC.

The genes are TRBV13 and TRBJ2-5; D unclear. The germline CDR1 and CDR2 sequences are PRHDT and FYEKMQ (reference sequence). With 3 bases removed from V and 5 bases from J, the gap between germline ends came to 7 bases. This CDR3 is 12 amino acids long. The CDR3 loop is CASSFKGETQYF. The CDR3 coding sequence is TGTGCCAGCAGCTTCAAGGGCGAGACCCAGTACTTC.

The DNA for the CDR3 is TGCGCCAGCAGGAGAAACAACAATTCACCCCTCCACTTT. This encodes CASRRNNNSPLHF. V gene TRBV10-1 combines with J gene TRBJ1-6; D is uncertain. This CDR3 region has 13 residues. In germline, CDR1 is WNHNN, CDR2 SYGVQD (reference sequence). The V and J ends lost 6 bases and 7 bases respectively, with 10 bases between them.